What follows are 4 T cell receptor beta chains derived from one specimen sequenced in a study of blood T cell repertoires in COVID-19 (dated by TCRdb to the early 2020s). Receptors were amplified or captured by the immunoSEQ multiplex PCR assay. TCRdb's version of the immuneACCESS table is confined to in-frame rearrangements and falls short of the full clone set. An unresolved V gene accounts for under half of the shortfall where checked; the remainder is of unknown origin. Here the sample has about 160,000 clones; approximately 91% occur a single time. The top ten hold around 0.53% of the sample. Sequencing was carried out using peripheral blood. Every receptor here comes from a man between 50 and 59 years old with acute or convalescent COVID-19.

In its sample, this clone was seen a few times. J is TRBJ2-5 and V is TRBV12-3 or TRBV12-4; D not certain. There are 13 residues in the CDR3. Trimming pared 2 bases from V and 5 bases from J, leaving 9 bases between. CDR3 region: CASSLTGRETQYF. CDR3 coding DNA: TGTGCCAGCAGTTTAACGGGTCGGGAGACCCAGTACTTC.

CDR3: CASRGQGVGQPQHF. CDR3 in DNA: TGTGCCAGCCGGGGGCAGGGGGTAGGTCAGCCCCAGCATTTT. J is TRBJ1-5 and V is TRBV21-1; the D call TRBD1 from the table was never checked on the DNA. TRBV21-1 is flagged as a pseudogene. This CDR3 is 14 amino acids long.

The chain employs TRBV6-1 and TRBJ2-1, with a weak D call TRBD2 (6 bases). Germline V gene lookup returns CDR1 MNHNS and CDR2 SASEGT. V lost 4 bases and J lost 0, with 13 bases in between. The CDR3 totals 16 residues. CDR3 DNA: TGTGCCAGCAGTGGAGGGGACTTAAGCTCCTACAATGAGCAGTTCTTC. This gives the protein CASSGGDLSSYNEQFF.

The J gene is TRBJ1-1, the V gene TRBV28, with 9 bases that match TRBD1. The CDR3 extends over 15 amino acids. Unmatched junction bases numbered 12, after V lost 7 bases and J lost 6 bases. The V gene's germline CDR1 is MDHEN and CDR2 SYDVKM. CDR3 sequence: CASTGGTGFIAEAFF. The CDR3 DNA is TGTGCCAGCACCGGGGGGACAGGGTTTATCGCTGAAGCTTTCTTT.